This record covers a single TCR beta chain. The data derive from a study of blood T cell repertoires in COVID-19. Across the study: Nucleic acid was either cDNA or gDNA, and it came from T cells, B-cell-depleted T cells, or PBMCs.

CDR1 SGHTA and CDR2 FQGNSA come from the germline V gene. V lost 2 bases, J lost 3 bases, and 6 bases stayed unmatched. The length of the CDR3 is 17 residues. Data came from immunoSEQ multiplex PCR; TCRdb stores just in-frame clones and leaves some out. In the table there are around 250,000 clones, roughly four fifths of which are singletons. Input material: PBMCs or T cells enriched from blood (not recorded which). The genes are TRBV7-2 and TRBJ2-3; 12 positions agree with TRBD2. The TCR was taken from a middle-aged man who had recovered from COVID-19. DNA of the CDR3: TGTGCCAGCAGCTTACGACTAGCGGGAGTTGGGACAGATACGCAGTATTTT. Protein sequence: CASSLRLAGVGTDTQYF.